This is a list of T cell receptor beta chains from one sample in a study of shared clonotypes between healthy human individuals. Assay used: immunoSEQ multiplex PCR; TCRdb lists only in-frame clones, some missing. Of 2 million to 2.5 million clones listed, approximately 93% are singletons. The sequencing input was naive CD4+ T cells from PBMCs. The receptors were sampled from a man aged 18 to 29 in good health. Some clones in this sample may be carry-over from other donors' samples. Each CDR3 is given with its conserved first and last residue. A D gene is named only where the DNA matches it firmly. A clone size is listed for some rows: how often the clone was seen (once, few, many), or a class if it is expanded.

TRBV7-9	-	-	TRBJ2-2	TGTGCCAGCAGCTTATCCGAGGCCGGGGAGCTGTTTTTT	CASSLSEAGELFF
TRBV4-1	TRBD1	-	TRBJ1-2	TGCGCCAGCAGCCAAACCGGGACAGGAGCTTTGGGCTACACCTTC	CASSQTGTGALGYTF
TRBV27	-	-	TRBJ2-1	TGTGCCAGCAGTTTCCCGAAGGGCCGTAGGTCTGCCGACAATGAGCAGTTCTTC	CASSFPKGRRSADNEQFF
TRBV9	TRBD1	-	TRBJ2-7	TGTGCCAGCAGCGAGCGGGACAGGGATTCGCAGTACTTC	CASSERDRDSQYF
TRBV5-4	TRBD2	-	TRBJ2-1	TGTGCCAGCAGCTTAGGGACTAGAGGGGGGAATGAGCAGTTCTTC	CASSLGTRGGNEQFF
TRBV10-3	-	-	TRBJ2-1	TGTGCCATCAGTGGAGGGATTTCTACATTCAATGAGCAGTTCTTC	CAISGGISTFNEQFF
TRBV10-3	-	-	TRBJ2-2	TGTGCCATGTCAGGGGTTGACGGGGAGCTGTTTTTT	CAMSGVDGELFF
TRBV18	-	once	TRBJ2-7	TGTGCCAGCTCACCACGGGATGGGATTCCTAACGAGCAGTACTTC	CASSPRDGIPNEQYF
TRBV5-1	TRBD1	-	TRBJ1-5	TGCGCCAGCAGCTTGGCAGGGGGCCAGAATCAGCCCCAGCATTTT	CASSLAGGQNQPQHF
TRBV7-9	TRBD2	-	TRBJ2-7	TGTGCCAGCAGCCCCACTAGCGGGAGTTACGAGCAGTACTTC	CASSPTSGSYEQYF
TRBV4-1	-	-	TRBJ2-2	TGCGCCAGCAGCCGGTCGGCCGTGACCACCGGGGAGCTGTTTTTT	CASSRSAVTTGELFF
TRBV19	TRBD1	-	TRBJ2-5	TGTGCCAGTAGGGACAGGGGGCAACAAGAGACCCAGTACTTC	CASRDRGQQETQYF
TRBV14	-	-	TRBJ1-3	TGTGCCAGCAGCCGGGCTGGAAACACCATATATTTT	CASSRAGNTIYF
TRBV6-5	TRBD1	-	TRBJ2-7	TGTGCCAGCAGTTACGTCTCTGGACAGGGCTACGAGCAGTACTTC	CASSYVSGQGYEQYF
TRBV6-5	-	-	TRBJ2-6	TGTGCCAGCAGTTTCCGACAGTCCTCTGGGGCCAACGTCCTGACTTTC	CASSFRQSSGANVLTF
TRBV29-1	-	-	TRBJ1-3	TGCGGCGTTGAAACAGGATCTAACACCATATATTTT	CGVETGSNTIYF
TRBV19	TRBD2	-	TRBJ2-1	TGTGCCAGCGGCCAGCTAGCGGGTTACAATGAGCAGTTCTTC	CASGQLAGYNEQFF
TRBV15	TRBD1	-	TRBJ1-4	TGTGCCACCAGCAGATCCGGGACAGGGGACGAAAAACTGTTTTTT	CATSRSGTGDEKLFF
TRBV18	-	once	TRBJ2-7	TGTGCCAGCTCACCGGGGGGCTACGAGCAGTACTTC	CASSPGGYEQYF
TRBV5-6	TRBD1	-	TRBJ1-2	TGTGCCAGCAGCGGGACAGCAATAGCTAACTATGGCTACACCTTC	CASSGTAIANYGYTF
TRBV5-1	-	once	TRBJ2-1	TGCGCCAGCAGCTTGACTGCGGATCTATACAATGAGCAGTTCTTC	CASSLTADLYNEQFF
TRBV4-3	TRBD1	-	TRBJ1-2	TGCGCCAGCAGTATTGACAGGGGTCGTGGCTACACCTTC	CASSIDRGRGYTF
TRBV19	TRBD1	-	TRBJ2-1	TGTGCCAGTAGGTCGGGACAGATATCAAACAATGAGCAGTTCTTC	CASRSGQISNNEQFF
TRBV7-2	TRBD2	once	TRBJ2-1	TGTGCCAGCAGCTTGTGGGCGGGAGGGGCTCGTTACAATGAGCAGTTCTTC	CASSLWAGGARYNEQFF
TRBV5-4	-	once	TRBJ2-5	TGTGCCAGCTCCCGGCGGTACCAAGAGACCCAGTACTTC	CASSRRYQETQYF
TRBV7-9	-	-	TRBJ2-7	TGTGCCAGCAGCCCCTGGGGGGACTCCTACGAGCAGTACTTC	CASSPWGDSYEQYF
TRBV7-2	-	-	TRBJ1-3	TGTGCCAGCAGCTTAACGCAGGGGCTTGGAAACACCATATATTTT	CASSLTQGLGNTIYF
TRBV6-6	-	-	TRBJ2-3	TGTGCCAGCTCCGAGGGTTCCAACCTCATAGATACGCAGTATTTT	CASSEGSNLIDTQYF
TRBV25-1	TRBD1	-	TRBJ2-2	TGTGCCAGCAGTGACCCGGGACAGGGGGCCTACACCGGGGAGCTGTTTTTT	CASSDPGQGAYTGELFF
TRBV9	TRBD2	-	TRBJ2-1	TGTGCCAGCAGCCACCTCGGACTAGCGGGAGTGGATGAGCAGTTCTTC	CASSHLGLAGVDEQFF
TRBV28	TRBD1	-	TRBJ2-3	TGTGCCAGCAGTCTCGGGACAGTCGGCACAGATACGCAGTATTTT	CASSLGTVGTDTQYF
TRBV6-5	-	-	TRBJ2-1	TGTGCCAGCAGCAATTCAAATGAGCAGTTCTTC	CASSNSNEQFF
TRBV9	TRBD2	once	TRBJ2-2	TGTGCCAGCAGCGAGACTAGCGGGAGGGCCCGCACCGGGGAGCTGTTTTTT	CASSETSGRARTGELFF
TRBV4-1	-	-	TRBJ2-5	TGCGCCAGCAGCCTCAGCGGCAATCGGCTAGCCGGGCGAGGGGAGACCCAGTACTTC	CASSLSGNRLAGRGETQYF
TRBV28	-	-	TRBJ1-4	TGTGCCAGCAGTGGTTACGAGGAAAAACTGTTTTTT	CASSGYEEKLFF
TRBV10-3	-	once	TRBJ2-3	TGTGCCATCAGGGGGTCTACAGATACGCAGTATTTT	CAIRGSTDTQYF
TRBV15	-	-	TRBJ2-1	TGTGCCACCAGCAGAGACCTTAGCGCTGCCTACAATGAGCAGTTCTTC	CATSRDLSAAYNEQFF
TRBV9	TRBD1	-	TRBJ2-7	TGTGCCAGCAGCGCCGAGACAGGGTCCTACGAGCAGTACTTC	CASSAETGSYEQYF
TRBV11-2	-	-	TRBJ2-5	TGTGCCAGCAGCTTACCGGGAGGGGGCTCCGGGGAGACCCAGTACTTC	CASSLPGGGSGETQYF
TRBV28	-	-	TRBJ1-2	TGTGCCAGCAGTTTTCGACTCTATGGCTACACCTTC	CASSFRLYGYTF
TRBV18	-	-	TRBJ2-2	TGTGCCAGCTCACCTTACTCAGTTGTGTCAGGCACCGGGGAGCTGTTTTTT	CASSPYSVVSGTGELFF
TRBV11-1	-	-	TRBJ1-1	TGTGCCAGCAGCCCTATCATGAACACTGAAGCTTTCTTT	CASSPIMNTEAFF
TRBV27	-	few	TRBJ2-7	TGTGCCAGCGGCCTCCGCTACGAGCAGTACTTC	CASGLRYEQYF
TRBV9	TRBD1	-	TRBJ1-3	TGTGCCAGCAGCCCAAGGACAGGGTTCGGAAACACCATATATTTT	CASSPRTGFGNTIYF
TRBV5-8	-	-	TRBJ1-4	TGTGCCAGCAGCCCCCCCCTAGGGGTCGACGTAAAACTGTTTTTT	CASSPPLGVDVKLFF
TRBV2	-	once	TRBJ2-7	TGTGCCAGCAAGAATGGGGGAGACCCCTACGAGCAGTACTTC	CASKNGGDPYEQYF
TRBV6-6	-	-	TRBJ1-3	TGTGCCAGCAGCCCGGACAGCAACTCTGGAAACACCATATATTTT	CASSPDSNSGNTIYF